This section outlines one TCR beta chain sequence together with its context. These data are taken from a study of blood T cell repertoires in COVID-19. Study information: Sources were T cells, B-cell-depleted T cells, or PBMCs; the material itself was cDNA or gDNA.

This CDR3 is 15 amino acids long. Per the germline V gene, CDR1 is SQVTM and CDR2 is ANQGSEA. J was trimmed by 4 bases and V by 3 bases; bases with no gene match: 10. Seattle cases were enrolled at active infection and followed longitudinally. Under the authors' procedure: Reference gene primer amplification gave estimated nucleated cell counts. Libraries were prepared by immunoSEQ multiplex PCR; TCRdb keeps only in-frame clonotypes and omits some of them. The DNA gave D and trimming, while V, J and clone size come from that table. The table has around 430,000 clones, around 89% seen once. The receptor comes from a woman in her forties or fifties with COVID-19, enrolled during active disease. The sequencing sample was made of peripheral blood. This chain joins TRBV29-1 and TRBJ1-2, with TRBD1 identical over 8 bases. The CDR3 here is CSVDLQGTGVYGYTF. CDR3 in DNA: TGCAGCGTTGATCTGCAGGGGACAGGCGTCTATGGCTACACCTTC.